The 28 T cell receptor beta chains reported below all come from one sample, sequenced in a study of shared T cell receptors in the human thymus. Clones were sequenced by immunoSEQ multiplex PCR, and TCRdb holds only the in-frame ones, with some missing. The table has 600,000 or so clones, around 87% seen once. These data are also associated with another study on human thymus T cells.

Sequences were obtained from thymocytes. The receptor set was obtained from a boy less than two years old with a congenital heart defect.

This chain joins TRBV11-2 and TRBJ1-2, with TRBD1 matching over 9 bases. The length of the CDR3 is 17 residues. J gave up 1 base and V 2 bases, and 8 bases lay outside the gene matches. The germline CDR1 and CDR2 sequences are SGHAT and FQNNGV. CDR3 region: CASSLTGGPSNNYGYTF. CDR3 in DNA: TGTGCCAGCAGCTTAACAGGGGGCCCATCTAATAACTATGGCTACACCTTC.

This chain connects TRBV28 to TRBJ2-7, with 8 bases fitting TRBD1. The CDR3 has 14 residues. V dropped 6 bases and J dropped 5; count of bases not matched to a gene: 9. Germline V lookup: CDR1 MDHEN, CDR2 SYDVKM. CDR3 in DNA: TGTGCCAGCAGACCACCCGACAGGGGCCACGAGCAGTACTTC. As protein: CASRPPDRGHEQYF. The full variable domain, completed using reference TRBV28 and TRBJ2-7, is DVKVTQSSRYLVKRTGEKVFLECVQDMDHENMFWYRQDPGLGLRLIYFSYDVKMKEKGDIPEGYSVSREKKERFSLILESASTNQTSMYLCASRPPDRGHEQYFGPGTRLTVT.

This rearrangement joins TRBV29-1 to TRBJ1-1; 9 nucleotides match TRBD1. Germline CDR1 SQVTM, CDR2 ANQGSEA. The CDR3 is made up of 14 amino acids. The J segment lost 1 base and the V segment lost 5 bases, leaving 5 bases of the junction unmatched. The CDR3 is CSVPQGAQNTEAFF. The CDR3 coding sequence is TGCAGCGTTCCACAGGGGGCCCAGAACACTGAAGCTTTCTTT.

This chain links TRBV6-1 with TRBJ1-1; TRBD1 agrees at 7 bases. Trimming at V came to 10 bases and at J to 3 bases, leaving 5 bases not matched to a gene. Looked up from germline, CDR1 is MNHNS and CDR2 is SASEGT. CDR3 length equals 12 residues. In nucleotides, the CDR3 is TGTGCCACCTACAGGGGAGACACTGAAGCTTTCTTT. It yields the protein CATYRGDTEAFF.

The chain has TRBV5-1 and TRBJ2-1; D may correspond to TRBD1 or TRBD2 (9 bases each). CDR3 length equals 21 residues. Germline loops: CDR1 SGHRS, CDR2 YFSETQ. The ends were cut back, 4 bases at V and 5 bases at J, with 34 bases in the middle. CDR3 coding DNA: TGCGCCAGCAGCCGACCGGACAGGGGAGACGGCGCGGGAGGGATACACAATGAGCAGTTCTTC. Its protein product is CASSRPDRGDGAGGIHNEQFF.

This chain uses TRBV21-1 with TRBJ2-3; the table's D gene call, TRBD2, was not cross checked with the DNA. TRBV21-1 is noted as a pseudogene. The length of the CDR3 is 13 residues. The CDR3 region has the DNA TGTGCCAGCAGCGCCGGGGTGACAGATACGCAGTATTTT. Its translation: CASSAGVTDTQYF.

The chain couples TRBV5-6 to TRBJ2-7, with a tentative D call TRBD1 (6 bases). V gave up 0 bases and J gave up 2 bases, with 9 bases separating them. There are 14 residues in the CDR3. Germline-derived CDR1 and CDR2 are SGHDT and YYEEEE. The CDR3 reads CASSLGTEPYEQYF. CDR3 nucleotide sequence: TGTGCCAGCAGCTTGGGGACAGAACCCTACGAGCAGTACTTC.

This chain uses TRBV30 with TRBJ2-1, with 9 bases that match TRBD2. In germline, CDR1 is GTSNPN, CDR2 SVGIG (reference sequence). The CDR3 totals 17 residues. The V segment lost 1 base and the J segment 9 bases; nucleotides outside the gene matches: 16. Written as DNA, the CDR3 is TGTGCCTGGAGTGGGCGGGAGGGCCGACGTCAATTTTCTGAGCAGTTCTTC. Residues: CAWSGREGRRQFSEQFF.

A few counts support this clone. V gene TRBV5-1 combines with J gene TRBJ2-3; weak D call: TRBD1 (5 bases). CDR3 length: 14 amino acids. The germline V and J ends were trimmed by 0 bases and 2 bases, with 7 bases remaining between them. CDR1 and CDR2 from the germline V gene are SGHRS and YFSETQ. The CDR3 reads CASSLEGDTDTQYF. The DNA of the CDR3 is TGCGCCAGCAGCTTGGAAGGGGACACAGATACGCAGTATTTT.

The rearrangement links TRBV19 to TRBJ1-2; a weak D match, TRBD1 (5 bases). V was clipped by 5 bases and J by 4 bases, with 11 bases between them. The CDR3 runs to 13 residues. CDR1 is LNHDA and CDR2 is SQIVND in the germline V gene (reference sequence). The CDR3 region has the DNA TGTGCCAGTAGTCCAAGACAGCTCTATGGCTACACCTTC. This translates into CASSPRQLYGYTF. Full variable domain (outside the CDR3, taken from reference TRBV19 and TRBJ1-2): DGGITQSPKYLFRKEGQNVTLSCEQNLNHDAMYWYRQDPGQGLRLIYYSQIVNDFQKGDIAEGYSVSREKKESFPLTVTSAQKNPTAFYLCASSPRQLYGYTFGSGTRLTVV.

The V call is TRBV5-6, the J call TRBJ2-5; 7 positions agree with TRBD1. The J call may be incorrect, as the DNA end agrees better with TRBJ2-7. The CDR3 runs 13 residues. Germline-derived CDR1 and CDR2 are SGHDT and YYEEEE. CDR3 sequence (DNA): TGTGCCAGCAGCCGGGACAGTCCCTACGAGCAGTACTTC. It encodes CASSRDSPYEQYF.

This clone is a singleton in its sample. This chain links TRBV15 with TRBJ2-1; D is perhaps TRBD1 (5 bases). Trimming left V 0 bases short and J 8 bases short, with 8 bases between. Germline lookup yields CDR1 LNHNV and CDR2 YYDKDF (reference sequence). The CDR3 runs 13 residues. The CDR3 sequence is CATSRDLGDEQFF. CDR3 nucleotide sequence: TGTGCCACCAGCAGAGATCTAGGGGATGAGCAGTTCTTC.

This clone came up a few times. V gene TRBV4-1 combines with J gene TRBJ1-2, with D unresolved. V lost 0 bases, J lost 8 bases, and 4 bases lay in between. The length of the CDR3 is 11 residues. Germline V gene sequence: CDR1 MGHRA, CDR2 YSYEKL. In DNA, the CDR3 is TGCGCCAGCAGCCAAGACCAAGGCTACACCTTC. Translated: CASSQDQGYTF.

CDR3 in DNA: TGTGCCAGCAGCCGAACGGACGGACAGACTCGAAGCTCCTACGAGCAGTACTTC. Its translation is CASSRTDGQTRSSYEQYF. The chain recombines TRBV14 with TRBJ2-7; D may be TRBD1 (6 bases). Germline V gene data show CDR1 as SGHDN and CDR2 as FVKESK. This CDR3 has 18 residues. V was clipped by 4 bases and J by 0 bases, with 22 bases between them.

The chain carries TRBV29-1 and TRBJ1-1; D is possibly TRBD1 (5 bases). The CDR3 is 13 residues long. Germline V gene lookup returns CDR1 SQVTM and CDR2 ANQGSEA. V shed 7 bases and J shed 4 bases, with 16 bases lying between them. CDR3: CSAPDGGATEAFF. CDR3 nucleotides: TGCAGCGCCCCAGACGGGGGTGCCACTGAAGCTTTCTTT.

This clone showed up just a few times. The gene calls are TRBV28 and TRBJ1-3; tentatively, D is TRBD1 (5 bases). The CDR3 consists of 14 residues. The ends were cut back, 10 bases at V and 0 bases at J, with 13 bases in the middle. Looked up from germline, CDR1 is MDHEN and CDR2 is SYDVKM. DNA of the CDR3: TGTGCCACGCACAGGTCCAGCTCTGGAAACACCATATATTTT. Protein sequence: CATHRSSSGNTIYF.

This chain connects TRBV19 to TRBJ1-2; no clear D. This CDR3 contains 15 residues. Germline V lookup: CDR1 LNHDA, CDR2 SQIVND (reference sequence). Trimming shortened V by 3 bases and J by 0 bases, and 11 bases separated the two germline ends. The CDR3 reads CASSMWTAPNYGYTF. The CDR3 nucleotides read TGTGCCAGTAGTATGTGGACTGCCCCTAACTATGGCTACACCTTC.

The rearrangement uses TRBV15 and TRBJ2-2; TRBD1 might be the D (5 bases). This CDR3 has 14 amino acids. V shed 1 base and J shed 6 bases, with 9 bases lying between them. Per germline, CDR1 LNHNV and CDR2 YYDKDF (reference sequence). CDR3 bases: TGTGCCACCAGCAGAGTGGTCAGGGCCGGGGAGCTGTTTTTT. Protein product: CATSRVVRAGELFF.

This chain connects TRBV27 to TRBJ2-1; the match to TRBD1 covers 10 bases. Germline trimming cut 3 bases from V and 7 bases from J; bases unmatched to any gene: 15. The CDR3 has 18 amino acids. The germline gives CDR1 MNHEY, CDR2 SMNVEV (reference sequence). CDR3 nucleotides: TGTGCCAGCAGTTTCGGGTTTAGGGACAGGGGTAACTTGAATGAGCAGTTCTTC. It specifies CASSFGFRDRGNLNEQFF.

J is TRBJ1-1 and V is TRBV7-9, with 9 bases that match TRBD1. V shed 5 bases, J shed 3 bases, and the junction held 7 bases outside the gene matches. CDR1 and CDR2 (germline): SEHNR, FQNEAQ (reference sequence). This CDR3 is built from 15 residues. In DNA, the CDR3 is TGTGCCAGCAGCACCAACAGACAGGGGGACACTGAAGCTTTCTTT. It is translated as CASSTNRQGDTEAFF.

The chain employs TRBV27 and TRBJ1-1; 8 bases match TRBD1. This CDR3 has 15 amino acids. Germline V gene data show CDR1 as MNHEY and CDR2 as SMNVEV (reference sequence). V shed 2 bases, J shed 12 bases, and the junction held 14 bases outside the gene matches. In DNA, the CDR3 is TGTGCCAGCAGTTTACCTCGTGGGACAGGCCCCCGGACTTTCTTT. This gives the protein CASSLPRGTGPRTFF.

This chain connects TRBV15 to TRBJ2-2; D may be TRBD2 (6 bases). Germline loops: CDR1 LNHNV, CDR2 YYDKDF (reference sequence). This CDR3 spans 15 amino acids. Trimming cost V 5 bases and J 5 bases, with 15 bases left between them. The DNA for the CDR3 is TGTGCCACCAGCGGCGGGGCCGAGGCGACCGGGGAGCTGTTTTTT. This sequence encodes CATSGGAEATGELFF.

The rearrangement uses TRBV2 and TRBJ1-2; 9 bases agree with TRBD1. V was clipped by 6 bases and J by 5 bases; unmatched bases: 4. This CDR3 has 13 amino acids. Germline CDR1 and CDR2: SNHLY and FYNNEI. The CDR3: CASRVTGGYGYTF. For the CDR3, the DNA is TGTGCCAGCAGAGTGACAGGGGGTTATGGCTACACCTTC. The full variable domain, its missing parts supplied by reference TRBV2 and TRBJ1-2, is EPEVTQTPSHQVTQMGQEVILRCVPISNHLYFYWYRQILGQKVEFLVSFYNNEISEKSEIFDDQFSVERPDGSNFTLKIRSTKLEDSAMYFCASRVTGGYGYTFGSGTRLTVV.

This clone was counted a single time. The chain employs TRBV14 and TRBJ1-4, with 7 nucleotides matching TRBD1. The trim removed 1 base at V and 0 bases at J, leaving 8 bases unmatched. Germline V CDR1 and CDR2: SGHDN, FVKESK. The CDR3 has 18 residues. CDR3 in DNA: TGTGCCAGCAGCCAAGGGTCGGGACAGACCACAACTAATGAAAAACTGTTTTTT. It specifies CASSQGSGQTTTNEKLFF.

The chain combines TRBV4-1 with TRBJ2-3, with TRBD2 matching 12 bases. Trimming at V came to 1 base and at J to 8 bases, leaving 4 bases not matched to a gene. Germline CDR1 is MGHRA and CDR2 is YSYEKL. CDR3 length: 15 residues. For the CDR3, the DNA is TGCGCCAGCAGCCAAGGACTAGCGGGAGAGTGTACGCAGTATTTT. Protein: CASSQGLAGECTQYF.

The V and J genes are TRBV14 and TRBJ2-3; 8 bases are shared with TRBD2. Looked up from germline, CDR1 is SGHDN and CDR2 is FVKESK. The CDR3 totals 14 residues. The junction had 6 bases not matched to a gene; V was cut back by 4 bases and J by 6 bases. The CDR3: CASSRLARLDTQYF. As DNA, the CDR3 is TGTGCCAGCAGCCGACTAGCGCGACTGGATACGCAGTATTTT.

The V gene is TRBV21-1, the J gene TRBJ2-7; the DNA was not used to check the table's D call, TRBD2. TRBV21-1 is deemed a pseudogene. CDR3 size: 16 residues. The CDR3 spells CASSKGAADPSYEQYF. The DNA for the CDR3 is TGTGCCAGCAGCAAAGGAGCAGCGGACCCCTCCTACGAGCAGTACTTC.

For this clone: Additional DNA sequences in this sample encode the identical CDR3. The chain joins TRBV27 to TRBJ2-5; D not certain. The CDR3 spans 11 residues. Trimming removed 2 bases at V and 5 bases at J, with 3 bases between. Germline CDR1 reads MNHEY; CDR2 reads SMNVEV (reference sequence). The CDR3 spells CASSLEETQYF. DNA for the CDR3: TGTGCCAGCAGTTTAGAGGAGACCCAGTACTTC.